Here is one T cell receptor (beta chain) with its context. What it binds is unknown. Only CD45RO-negative cells positively selected for CCR7 counted as naive CD8 cells, so terminally differentiated effector memory CD45RA+ cells were excluded. This entry belongs to a study of shared clonotypes between healthy human individuals. For the study at large: Donors, aged 18 to 49, were a couple of women and three men. Whole-study results and caveats: Non-shared clonotypes had lower generation probabilities than those shared by all four donors. Shared clonotypes: 4.5% to 5% naive CD4, around 4% naive CD8, around 2.4% memory CD4, under 0.45% memory CD8.

Data came from immunoSEQ multiplex PCR; TCRdb stores just in-frame clones and leaves some out. The table includes over 2,000,000 clones, about 93% detected once. J was trimmed by 8 bases and V by 3 bases; bases with no gene match: 7. The V gene's germline CDR1 is MNHEY and CDR2 SMNVEV (reference sequence). CDR3 length equals 15 residues. The TCR was taken from a man between 18 and 35 years old in good health. Some clones in this sample may be carry-over from other donors' samples. Sequenced material: naive CD8+ T cells from PBMCs. This chain connects TRBV27 to TRBJ2-1, with 10 bases aligning to TRBD2. In DNA, the CDR3 is TGTGCCAGCAGTTTGCAGCGGGAGGGCCTCGATGAGCAGTTCTTC. Protein product: CASSLQREGLDEQFF.